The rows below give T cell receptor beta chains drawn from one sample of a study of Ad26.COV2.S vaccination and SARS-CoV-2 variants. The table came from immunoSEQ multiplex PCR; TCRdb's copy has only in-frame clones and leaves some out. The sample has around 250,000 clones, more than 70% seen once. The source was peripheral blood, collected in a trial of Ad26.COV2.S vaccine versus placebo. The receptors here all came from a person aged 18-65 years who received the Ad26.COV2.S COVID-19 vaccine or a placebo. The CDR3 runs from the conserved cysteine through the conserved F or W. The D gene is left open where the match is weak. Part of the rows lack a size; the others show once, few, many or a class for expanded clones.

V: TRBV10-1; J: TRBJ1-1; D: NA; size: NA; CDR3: CASSVSRLAFF; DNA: TGCGCCAGCAGTGTGAGTCGACTGGCTTTCTTT
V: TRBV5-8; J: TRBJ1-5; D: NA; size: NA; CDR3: CASTYRNQPQHF; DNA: TGTGCCAGCACGTATCGCAATCAGCCCCAGCATTTT
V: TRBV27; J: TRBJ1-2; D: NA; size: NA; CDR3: CASSLSADGYYGYTF; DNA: TGTGCCAGCAGTTTATCGGCGGACGGGTACTATGGCTACACCTTC
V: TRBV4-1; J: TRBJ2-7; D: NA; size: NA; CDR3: CASSQELRGDRYEQYF; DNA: TGCGCCAGCAGCCAAGAATTAAGGGGGGATCGATACGAGCAGTACTTC
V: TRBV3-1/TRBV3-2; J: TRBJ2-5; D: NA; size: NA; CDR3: CASSQGARETQYF; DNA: TGTGCCAGCAGCCAAGGCGCCCGAGAGACCCAGTACTTC
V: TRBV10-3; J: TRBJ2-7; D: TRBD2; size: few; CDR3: CAISEWTSQHEQYF; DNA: TGTGCCATCAGTGAATGGACTAGCCAACACGAGCAGTACTTC
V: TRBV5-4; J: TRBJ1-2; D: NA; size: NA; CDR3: CASSVAGTFLRGYTF; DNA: TGTGCCAGCAGCGTCGCAGGGACTTTCCTTAGGGGCTACACCTTC
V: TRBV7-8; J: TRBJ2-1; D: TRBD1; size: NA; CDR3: CASSSRDRGQNEQFF; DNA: TGTGCCAGCAGTTCCCGGGACAGGGGGCAGAATGAGCAGTTCTTC
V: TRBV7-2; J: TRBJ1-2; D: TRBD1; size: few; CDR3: CASSPRPGQGGGGYTF; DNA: TGTGCCAGCAGCCCACGCCCAGGACAGGGGGGGGGTGGCTACACCTTC
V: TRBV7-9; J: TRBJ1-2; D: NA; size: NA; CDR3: CASSLDPGGYGYTF; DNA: TGTGCCAGCAGCTTAGATCCGGGGGGCTATGGCTACACCTTC
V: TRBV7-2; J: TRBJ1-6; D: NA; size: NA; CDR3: CASSFLAGDYNSPLHF; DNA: TGTGCCAGCAGCTTTTTGGCAGGTGACTATAATTCACCCCTCCACTTT
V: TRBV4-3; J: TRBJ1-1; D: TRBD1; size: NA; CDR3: CASSLWTGSTEAFF; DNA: TGCGCCAGCAGCTTATGGACAGGGAGCACTGAAGCTTTCTTT
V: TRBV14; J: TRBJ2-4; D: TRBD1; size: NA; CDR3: CASSQELTGTKNIQYF; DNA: TGTGCCAGCAGCCAAGAACTGACAGGGACCAAAAACATTCAGTACTTC
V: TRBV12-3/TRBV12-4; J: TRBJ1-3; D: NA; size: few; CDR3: CASGPYSGNTIYF; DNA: TGTGCCAGTGGGCCCTACTCTGGAAACACCATATATTTT
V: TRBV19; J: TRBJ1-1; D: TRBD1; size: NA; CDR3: CASSPRQGAGTEAFF; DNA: TGTGCCAGTAGTCCCCGACAGGGGGCCGGCACTGAAGCTTTCTTT
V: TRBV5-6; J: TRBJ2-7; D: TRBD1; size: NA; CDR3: CASSFGTGLDEQYF; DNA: TGTGCCAGCAGCTTTGGGACAGGGTTGGACGAGCAGTACTTC